This TCR beta chain stems from a study of blood T cell repertoires in COVID-19. Study overall: The United States, Italy and Spain were the sources of the acute and convalescent COVID-19 samples. T cells, B-cell-depleted T cells, or PBMCs supplied cDNA or gDNA.

Participants were placed into cohorts based on the clinical history they reported. Up to 2 weeks before entering the study, exposed participants had met a COVID-19 case. The CDR3 extends over 15 amino acids. Trimming at V came to 5 bases and at J to 1 base, leaving 7 bases not matched to a gene. Germline assignment: CDR1 MNHEY and CDR2 SVGAGI. Here immunoSEQ multiplex PCR was the method, and the copy in TCRdb shows in-frame clones only, minus some. Among some 320,000 clones, about 85% were seen once, and the ten largest hold approximately 1.9%. This TCR derives from a woman aged 30 to 39 who had been exposed to COVID-19. The sample consisted of PBMCs or T cells enriched from blood (not recorded which). The chain combines TRBV6-5 with TRBJ1-2, with TRBD1 matching 7 bases. The CDR3 nucleotides read TGTGCCAGCAGTCCTACCGGACAGGTTAACTATGGCTACACCTTC. This gives the protein CASSPTGQVNYGYTF.